This T cell receptor (beta chain) comes out of a study of shared clonotypes between healthy human individuals. Sequencing was performed with immunoSEQ multiplex PCR; in TCRdb, only in-frame clones are kept and a portion is missing. The sample shows hundreds of thousands of clones, about 95% of them seen only once. Naive CD8 cells, CD45RO-negative and positively selected for CCR7, excluded terminally differentiated effector memory CD45RA+ cells. This TCR derives from a woman in her 30s in good health. Input material: naive CD8+ T cells sorted from blood.

CDR3: CASSLVLGAGDSGANVLTF. Written as DNA, the CDR3 is TGTGCCAGCAGCTTAGTCCTGGGGGCCGGGGACTCTGGGGCCAACGTCCTGACTTTC. The chain uses TRBV7-9 and TRBJ2-6; TRBD1 might be the D (6 bases). CDR3 length equals 19 residues. Germline V gives CDR1 SEHNR, CDR2 FQNEAQ (reference sequence). Trimming shortened V by 1 base and J by 0 bases, and 16 bases separated the two germline ends.